This T cell receptor beta chain was recorded in a study of blood T cell repertoires in COVID-19. Study in general: COVID-19 samples collected from the United States, Italy and Spain covered acute and convalescent phases. T cells, B-cell-depleted T cells, or PBMCs provided the cDNA or gDNA that served as material.

Original data processing: Nucleated cell counts were estimated from reference gene primer amplification. Produced via immunoSEQ multiplex PCR; TCRdb's table is partial and in-frame only. D and trimming come from the DNA, and the V and J calls and clone size come from that table. The top ten clones hold approximately 11% of a sample with 200,000 or so clones, 70% to 90% of them seen once. Trimming left V 5 bases short and J 0 bases short, with 6 bases between. The length of the CDR3 is 13 residues. CDR1 and CDR2 (germline): SGDLS, YYNGEE. The V gene is TRBV9, the J gene TRBJ2-1; D call uncertain. The receptor was isolated from a human donor with active or convalescent COVID-19. The donor label of this sample is uncertain. Material: peripheral blood. CDR3 in DNA: TGTGCCAGCAGTGCTAACTCCTACAATGAGCAGTTCTTC. Translated: CASSANSYNEQFF. The full variable domain, completed using reference TRBV9 and TRBJ2-1, is DSGVTQTPKHLITATGQRVTLRCSPRSGDLSVYWYQQSLDQGLQFLIQYYNGEERAKGNILERFSAQQFPDLHSELNLSSLELGDSALYFCASSANSYNEQFFGPGTRLTVL.